This T cell receptor beta chain was observed in a study of blood T cells in healthy people across ages. Background on the study: Capture by template switching was about one barcoded beta molecule per two T cells. Study-wide findings and caveats: Both higher diversity and more naive CD4+ cells marked long-lived donors when set against aged donors.

This clonotype has just a few counts. Antigen unknown. Drawn from each donor were about 9 milliliters of peripheral blood. Total RNA amounts of at least 5 micrograms were extracted per sample. The authors ran a second PCR of about 6 to 11 cycles using a sample-barcoded 5' primer and a J-beta primer mix. MiXCR, run by TCRdb on the 5' RACE reads, gives a single entry per CDR3 protein. The sample contains 780,000 or so distinct CDR3 sequences, 53% of which appear only once. Germline-derived CDR1 and CDR2 are SQVTM and ANQGSEA. The CDR3 is 14 amino acids. The V and J ends lost 3 bases and 7 bases respectively, with 16 bases between them.

The TCR originated in a man aged 80 or over in good health. The sequencing input was blood. This rearrangement joins TRBV29-1 to TRBJ2-1; D not certain. The CDR3 region has the DNA TGCAGCGTTGATCGGCGGCTAGTGGGAAATGAGCAGTTCTTC. This gives the protein CSVDRRLVGNEQFF.